This T cell receptor beta chain was observed in a study of cytomegalovirus exposure and HLA in healthy donors. Study results and limitations: TCR beta chain V- and J-gene trimming was linked, in a later analysis, to a missense variant in DCLRE1C.

This CDR3 has 14 amino acids. Germline V gives CDR1 SGHRS, CDR2 YFSETQ. Trimming shortened V by 3 bases and J by 1 base, and 7 bases separated the two germline ends. It was with 60 Vbeta and 13 Jbeta primers that the PCR ran. TCRdb keeps only in-frame clones here, not all; method: immunoSEQ multiplex PCR. The table has 210,000 or so clones, around 80% seen once; the top ten hold 2.5% to 3.5%. As to this clone: Its cognate antigen is unknown. Other DNA sequences in this specimen translate into the identical CDR3.

The genes are TRBV5-1 and TRBJ2-2; D is possibly TRBD1 (5 bases). The specimen was PBMCs. This sequence originates from a woman between 55 and 75 years old in good health and CMV-seropositive. CDR3 nucleotide sequence: TGCGCCAGCAGCTCTGGACAGAACACCGGGGAGCTGTTTTTT. This sequence encodes CASSSGQNTGELFF.